This T cell receptor beta chain appears in the sequencing data of a study of cytomegalovirus exposure and HLA in healthy donors. Worth noting for this clone: Its antigen is undetermined.

The CDR3 consists of 16 residues. CDR1 SEHNR and CDR2 FQNEAQ come from the germline V gene (reference sequence). V was shortened by 5 bases and J by 1 base, with 15 bases between the two germline ends. The study's findings and limits: Researchers counted 164 TCR beta chains as cytomegalovirus-associated. Analysis performed later found 16,951 TCR beta sequences associated with HLA alleles at 0.05 false discovery rate.

The PCR made use of 60 Vbeta and 13 Jbeta primers. Only in-frame clones appear in the TCRdb table, and some are missing; sequencing was by immunoSEQ multiplex PCR. The sample lists 180,000 or so clones, approximately 59% occurring once. The chain has TRBV7-9 and TRBJ1-5; perhaps TRBD1 as D (6 bases). Material for sequencing was PBMCs. The receptor was isolated from a man aged 40-49 years in good health and CMV-seronegative. CDR3 sequence: CASSPRGGPSNQPQHF. CDR3 nucleotides: TGTGCCAGCAGCCCCCGGGGGGGGCCAAGCAATCAGCCCCAGCATTTT.